Listed below are T cell receptor beta chains from one sample, sequenced in a study of blood T cells in healthy people across ages. TCRdb recomputed calls from the 5' RACE reads with MiXCR, one row per CDR3 protein. The sample records approximately 820,000 distinct CDR3 sequences, roughly 44% being singletons. Material for sequencing was blood. The receptors were gathered from a man in his sixties in good health. Both conserved end residues are part of each CDR3. A D gene is named only where the DNA matches it firmly. Clone size is not always given. Where it is, it says once, few, many or a class for expanded clones.

D	size	V	J	CDR3	DNA
TRBD2	-	TRBV7-2	TRBJ2-3	CASSLASSGGASDTQYF	TGTGCCAGCAGCTTAGCATCCAGCGGGGGGGCATCAGATACGCAGTATTTT
-	once	TRBV15	TRBJ2-4	CATSREGGGGDLAKNIQYF	TGTGCCACCAGCAGAGAAGGAGGAGGGGGGGATTTAGCCAAAAACATTCAGTACTTC
TRBD2	-	TRBV20-1	TRBJ2-1	CRAQGLYNEQFF	TGCAGGGCTCAGGGACTATACAATGAGCAGTTCTTC
TRBD2	-	TRBV9	TRBJ2-7	CASSVGVTSEHEQYF	TGTGCCAGCAGCGTAGGTGTCACTAGCGAGCACGAGCAGTACTTC
-	-	TRBV20-1	TRBJ2-6	CSARGVITGANVLTF	TGCAGTGCTAGAGGGGTAATAACTGGGGCCAACGTCCTGACTTTC
-	once	TRBV29-1	TRBJ2-3	CSVERGHGTDTQYF	TGCAGCGTTGAACGGGGGCATGGCACAGATACGCAGTATTTT
TRBD1	many	TRBV29-1	TRBJ2-5	CSVERQGGETQYF	TGCAGCGTTGAACGACAGGGCGGGGAGACCCAGTACTTC
-	once	TRBV3-1	TRBJ1-4	CDSSPQVGTNEKLFF	TGTGACAGCAGCCCACAGGTTGGAACTAATGAAAAACTGTTTTTT
TRBD2	few	TRBV3-1	TRBJ2-5	CASSQAGTIGGKTQYF	TGTGCCAGCAGCCAAGCCGGGACTATCGGGGGAAAGACCCAGTACTTC
TRBD1	-	TRBV30	TRBJ1-1	CASGQGYTEAFF	TGTGCCTCAGGACAGGGGTACACTGAAGCTTTCTTT
TRBD2	-	TRBV28	TRBJ2-2	CASSPPFRRGDTGELFF	TGTGCCAGCAGTCCCCCCTTTCGGCGGGGGGACACCGGGGAGCTGTTTTTT
-	-	TRBV21-1	TRBJ2-4	CASSKEGGPQAKNIQYF	TGTGCCAGCAGCAAAGAGGGGGGTCCCCAAGCCAAAAACATTCAGTACTTC